One sample yielded the 7 T cell receptor beta chains listed below, sequenced in a study of cytomegalovirus exposure and HLA in healthy donors. This PCR relied on a set of 60 Vbeta primers and 13 Jbeta primers. TCRdb keeps only in-frame clones here, not all; method: immunoSEQ multiplex PCR. Among under 100,000 clones listed, 70% to 80% were seen once. Sequenced sample: PBMCs. Receptor source: a human donor in good health.

This chain connects TRBV30 to TRBJ2-5, with 12 positions matching TRBD2. Germline CDR1 reads GTSNPN; CDR2 reads SVGIG (reference sequence). The V segment lost 6 bases and the J segment 4 bases; nucleotides outside the gene matches: 6. This CDR3 is 14 amino acids long. DNA for the CDR3: TGTGCCTGCCCTCCGACTAGCGGGGGAGAGACCCAGTACTTC. Encoded protein: CACPPTSGGETQYF.

The chain links TRBV6-5 to TRBJ2-7; 9 nucleotides match TRBD2. J was trimmed by 4 bases and V by 5 bases; bases with no gene match: 9. Germline V gene sequence: CDR1 MNHEY, CDR2 SVGAGI. This CDR3 is built from 15 residues. The CDR3, as DNA: TGTGCCAGCAGTGCACCGGGACTAGCAAAGTACGAGCAGTACTTC. Protein: CASSAPGLAKYEQYF.

The chain uses TRBV5-4 and TRBJ2-5; perhaps TRBD1 as D (6 bases). Trimming shortened V by 0 bases and J by 4 bases, and 10 bases separated the two germline ends. The CDR3 is 14 amino acids. Germline CDR1 reads SGHNT; CDR2 reads YYREEE (reference sequence). The DNA for the CDR3 is TGTGCCAGCAGCTTGGAAGGGGGAAGAGAGACCCAGTACTTC. Residues: CASSLEGGRETQYF.

This clone was seen just once. The chain uses TRBV30 and TRBJ1-2; a weak D match, TRBD1 (5 bases). V was cut by 1 base and J by 8 bases, with 17 bases left in between. The CDR3 has 14 amino acids. Germline CDR1 is GTSNPN and CDR2 is SVGIG (reference sequence). CDR3 residues: CAWSAQWGQGGYTF. As DNA, the CDR3 is TGTGCCTGGAGTGCACAGTGGGGCCAGGGAGGCTACACCTTC. The full variable domain, rest sourced from reference TRBV30 and TRBJ1-2, is SQTIHQWPATLVQPVGSPLSLECTVEGTSNPNLYWYRQAAGRGLQLLFYSVGIGQISSEVPQNLSASRPQDRQFILSSKKLLLSDSGFYLCAWSAQWGQGGYTFGSGTRLTVV.

The chain links TRBV7-8 to TRBJ1-5, with D unclear. Per the germline V gene, CDR1 is SGHVS and CDR2 is FQNEAQ. Trimming shortened V by 0 bases and J by 11 bases, and 11 bases separated the two germline ends. The CDR3 has 13 amino acids. The CDR3 coding sequence is TGTGCCAGCAGCTTAGCCCCCGCGCAGGCCCAGCATTTT. Translated, it gives CASSLAPAQAQHF.

The chain has TRBV7-2 and TRBJ1-1, with D possibly being TRBD1 (6 bases). Germline CDR1 is SGHTA and CDR2 is FQGNSA. This CDR3 has 14 amino acids. Trimming pared 4 bases from V and 4 bases from J, leaving 13 bases between. CDR3 nucleotides: TGTGCCAGCAGCTCTTTCAGGGGAGTCACTGAAGCTTTCTTT. Encoded protein: CASSSFRGVTEAFF.

The V and J genes are TRBV18 and TRBJ2-1; 9 bases are a match to TRBD1. The CDR3 has 16 residues. With V trimmed by 5 bases and J by 5 bases, 10 bases remained unmatched. The germline gives CDR1 KGHSH, CDR2 LQKENI. Here the CDR3 DNA reads TGTGCCAGCTCAGCGGACAGGGGTAGGTTGGACAATGAGCAGTTCTTC. Protein: CASSADRGRLDNEQFF.